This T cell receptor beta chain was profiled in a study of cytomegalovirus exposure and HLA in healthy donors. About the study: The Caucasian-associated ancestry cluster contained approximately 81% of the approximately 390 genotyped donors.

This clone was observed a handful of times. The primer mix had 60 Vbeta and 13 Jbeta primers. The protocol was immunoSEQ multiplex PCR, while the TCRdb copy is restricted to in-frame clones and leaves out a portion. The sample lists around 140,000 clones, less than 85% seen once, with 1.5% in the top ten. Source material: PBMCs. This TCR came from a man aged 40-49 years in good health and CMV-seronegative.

For the CDR3, the DNA is TGTGCCAGCAGCGTATCAGGGGGGACGGTCGGGGAGCTGTTTTTT. It is translated as CASSVSGGTVGELFF. The V gene is TRBV9, the J gene TRBJ2-2; a weak D match, TRBD1 (7 bases). The CDR3 is 15 residues long. Trimming removed 1 base at V and 7 bases at J, with 14 bases between. In germline, CDR1 is SGDLS, CDR2 YYNGEE. The complete variable domain, with remaining parts taken from reference TRBV9 and TRBJ2-2, reads DSGVTQTPKHLITATGQRVTLRCSPRSGDLSVYWYQQSLDQGLQFLIQYYNGEERAKGNILERFSAQQFPDLHSELNLSSLELGDSALYFCASSVSGGTVGELFFGEGSRLTVL.